Listed below are T cell receptor beta chains from one sample, sequenced in a study of cytomegalovirus exposure and HLA in healthy donors. The repertoire was sequenced with immunoSEQ multiplex PCR; TCRdb's copy has only in-frame clones and lacks some. Of roughly 230,000 clones listed, around 90% are singletons. Sequencing used PBMCs. Source of these receptors: a girl between 2 and 10 years old in good health and CMV-seronegative. CDR3s include the opening cysteine and the closing phenylalanine or tryptophan.

cdr3_aa j_call v_call
CASRSRRGRRRYEQYF TRBJ2-7 TRBV27
CASSRTSGRTSYEQYF TRBJ2-7 TRBV5-4
CASSSNGYSGEQYF TRBJ2-5 TRBV5-1
CASSLRGGSDGTEAFF TRBJ1-1 TRBV5-1
CAISGGESRQFF TRBJ2-1 TRBV10-3
CASSLRGRGGETQYF TRBJ2-5 TRBV27
CASSTPGEFGQPQHF TRBJ1-5 TRBV2
CASSVEGLYNEQFF TRBJ2-1 TRBV9
CASSQGQGPGGQYF TRBJ2-7 TRBV5-5
CASTERQGSYEQYF TRBJ2-7 TRBV6-6
CASSSLKQGGGTEAFF TRBJ1-1 TRBV5-4
CASSLIWNRVLQTGELFF TRBJ2-2 TRBV7-9
CASSVAARTPHLNYGYTF TRBJ1-2 TRBV9
CASSSSPSYNEQFF TRBJ2-1 TRBV7-9
CALTVGGYTEAFF TRBJ1-1 TRBV30
CASSLTSWSTDTQYF TRBJ2-3 TRBV11-3
CASSLYSQNTEAFF TRBJ1-1 TRBV27
CASSRGLAGGRGTGELFF TRBJ2-2 TRBV9
CASSSDYTDTQYF TRBJ2-3 TRBV7-9
CASSLITGLQTYEQYF TRBJ2-7 TRBV27
CASSETSGERETQYF TRBJ2-5 TRBV10-1
CAISETGTNYGYTF TRBJ1-2 TRBV10-3
CASSLSIGGGWNEQFF TRBJ2-1 TRBV27
CASSLVARNTDTQYF TRBJ2-3 TRBV5-1
CSERLAGDGTDTQYF TRBJ2-3 TRBV29-1
CASRETPNYGYTF TRBJ1-2 TRBV2
CASSGGTGEAYGYTF TRBJ1-2 TRBV27
CASSIVGGLGNTEAFF TRBJ1-1 TRBV19
CASGPGDRERGTQYF TRBJ2-5 TRBV12-5
CATSGGQGPYEQYF TRBJ2-7 TRBV15
CASSVTGPMTEAFF TRBJ1-1 TRBV18
CASIEGNQPQHF TRBJ1-5 TRBV6-1
CASSDVGALRHGYTF TRBJ1-2 TRBV6-1
CSVASFAEAFF TRBJ1-1 TRBV29-1
CASSFLGTGGNQPQHF TRBJ1-5 TRBV5-6
CASSLLTETQYF TRBJ2-5 TRBV13
CASRSGTGGNEQFF TRBJ2-1 TRBV6-6
CASSVTSGRATETQYF TRBJ2-5 TRBV9
CASSFRGGQTDEKLFF TRBJ1-4 TRBV5-6
CAWSTTGALTQYF TRBJ2-5 TRBV30
CASSLMAGGPGDTQYF TRBJ2-3 TRBV5-1
CASSKHLNTEAFF TRBJ1-1 TRBV21-1
CASSLSAGAHYGYTF TRBJ1-2 TRBV27
CASSARLAGEETQYF TRBJ2-5 TRBV9
CASSEARASYEQYF TRBJ2-7 TRBV2
CASSPLPGKETQYF TRBJ2-5 TRBV5-1
CASGTRTTPSPIYGYTF TRBJ1-2 TRBV27
CASSEAPGVEAFF TRBJ1-1 TRBV6-1
CASSRTTGQVNQPQHF TRBJ1-5 TRBV7-9
CAWSVGGRGEQYF TRBJ2-7 TRBV30
CAISDVTASYEQYF TRBJ2-7 TRBV10-3
CASSYLNTGAKNIQYF TRBJ2-4 TRBV5-1
CASEPGRLSGTQYF TRBJ2-5 TRBV7-6
CASRRTGIYEQYF TRBJ2-7 TRBV28
CASSLGAQRSTDTQYF TRBJ2-3 TRBV7-6
CASSLVIRGANGYTF TRBJ1-2 TRBV7-9